These T cell receptor beta chains were read from a single sample in a study of control samples from healthy donors and cancer patients. Only in-frame clones appear in the TCRdb table, and some are missing; sequencing was by immunoSEQ multiplex PCR. This sample has about 410,000 clones, with over 75% found just once. The sample comprised PBMCs. Receptors were obtained from a man aged 40-55 years with head and neck cancer. Each CDR3 is given with its conserved first and last residue. The D gene is left open where the match is weak. Part of the rows lack a size; the others show once, few, many or a class for expanded clones.

CDR3nt	CDR3aa	v_gene	j_gene	abundance	d_gene
TGTGCCAGCAGTTTATCCGGCAGGGGGTCTACCTATGGCTACACCTTC	CASSLSGRGSTYGYTF	TRBV28	TRBJ1-2	NA	TRBD1
TGCGCCAGCAGCTCTGGACAGGGGGCGGGTGAGCAGTTCTTC	CASSSGQGAGEQFF	TRBV5-1	TRBJ2-1	NA	TRBD1
TGTGCCAGCAGCCACAAAGATACGCAGTATTTT	CASSHKDTQYF	TRBV6-5	TRBJ2-3	NA	NA
TGCGCCAGCAGCCAAAAAACAGGCTCCTCTAACTATGGCTACACCTTC	CASSQKTGSSNYGYTF	TRBV4-3	TRBJ1-2	once	NA
TGTGCCAGCAGGTTACAGGGGCCGGCCCAGTACTTC	CASRLQGPAQYF	TRBV6-5	TRBJ2-5	NA	TRBD1
TGTGCCAGCAGTCCCAGGCCTGGAGGGGTCGGCTACAATGAGCAGTTCTTC	CASSPRPGGVGYNEQFF	TRBV6-6	TRBJ2-1	NA	NA
TGTGCCAGCAGTTACGATTGGGTTTACGAGGAGACCCAGTACTTC	CASSYDWVYEETQYF	TRBV6-5	TRBJ2-5	once	NA
TGTGCCAGCAGCCCGGGACAGGACTATGAGCAGTTCTTC	CASSPGQDYEQFF	TRBV6-6	TRBJ2-1	NA	TRBD1
TGTGCCAGTAGTATAGGGGTCAGGGGCCCAAACACTGAAGCTTTCTTT	CASSIGVRGPNTEAFF	TRBV19	TRBJ1-1	NA	NA
TGTGCCAGCAGTACGCGAGACCCGGGACTAGGGGGTCTTAATGAGCAGTTCTTC	CASSTRDPGLGGLNEQFF	TRBV6-2/TRBV6-3	TRBJ2-1	NA	TRBD2
TGTGCCAGCAGCCAGTCCCTTCCCGAGGGCAATTCACCCCTCCACTTT	CASSQSLPEGNSPLHF	TRBV14	TRBJ1-6	NA	NA
TGTACCAGCAGTGAAGATATCCCCAGGGGGCGATGGGATGGCTACACCTTC	CTSSEDIPRGRWDGYTF	TRBV6-1	TRBJ1-2	NA	TRBD1
TGTGCCAGCAGCCAAGCCCCGACAGGGTATGGTGGCTACACCTTC	CASSQAPTGYGGYTF	TRBV3-1/TRBV3-2	TRBJ1-2	NA	TRBD1
TGTGCCACCAGCTCGGACAGGGCCGATCGGGAGACCCAGTACTTC	CATSSDRADRETQYF	TRBV24-1	TRBJ2-5	NA	TRBD1